The 3 T cell receptor beta chains below all came from one sample that was sequenced in a study of blood T cells in healthy people across ages. A second PCR of 7 to 11 cycles used a sample-barcoded 5' primer and a J-beta primer mix. TCRdb reanalysed the 5' RACE reads using MiXCR and keeps one entry per CDR3 protein. This sample carries roughly 700,000 distinct CDR3 sequences, less than 40% of them seen once, and the ten largest clones take less than 20%. The sequenced sample consisted of blood. All receptors come from a woman of 80 years or more in good health.

The sample holds a few counts of this clonotype. V and J are TRBV12-3 or TRBV12-4 and TRBJ2-3; tentative D call: TRBD1 (6 bases). Trimming took 3 bases from V and 4 from J, leaving 17 bases between them. This CDR3 spans 16 amino acids. The CDR3 region is CASSLSQGRGPDTQYF. DNA for the CDR3: TGTGCCAGCAGTTTGTCACAGGGAAGGGGCCCAGATACGCAGTATTTT.

This clonotype was recorded many times. This may come from a read error, since a much larger clone is one base off. CDR3 loop: CASSPTSGGGGEQYF. CDR3 DNA: TGTGCCAGCAGCCCGACTAGCGGGGGGGGTGGAGAGCAGTACTTC. The chain carries TRBV7-2 and TRBJ2-7; 14 bases are shared with TRBD2. The CDR3 contains 15 residues. Germline CDR1 SGHTA, CDR2 FQGNSA. V lost 5 bases and J lost 7; bases outside the gene matches: 7.

In its sample, this clonotype was seen a few times. A much larger clone is a single base away; this may be a read error. This chain uses TRBV4-1 with TRBJ2-1; a possible D gene is TRBD2 (7 bases). Germline values: CDR1 MGHRA, CDR2 YSYEKL. CDR3 size: 17 residues. Trimming left V 4 bases short and J 9 bases short, with 25 bases between. Here the CDR3 reads CASSLLGTGGIGGEQFF. In nucleotides, the CDR3 is TGCGCCAGCAGCCTCCTCGGGACGGGGGGCATTGGCGGTGAGCAGTTCTTC.